The entry below gives a single TCR beta chain sequence along with its context. TCRdb's copy holds only in-frame clones and misses some; the assay was immunoSEQ multiplex PCR. The sample contains around 88,000 clones, roughly 90% of which appear only once. Germline V CDR1 and CDR2: MGHDK, SYGVNS. This CDR3 contains 14 residues. V lost 5 bases and J lost 3; bases outside the gene matches: 4. The sample comes from a study of blood T cell repertoires in COVID-19. V gene TRBV25-1 combines with J gene TRBJ2-1; 7 nucleotides agree with TRBD2. Sequenced sample: peripheral blood. The source of this sequence is a man aged 60 to 69 with acute or convalescent COVID-19. For the CDR3, the DNA is TGTGCCAGCAGTCGAGCGGGAATCTACAATGAGCAGTTCTTC. It codes for CASSRAGIYNEQFF.